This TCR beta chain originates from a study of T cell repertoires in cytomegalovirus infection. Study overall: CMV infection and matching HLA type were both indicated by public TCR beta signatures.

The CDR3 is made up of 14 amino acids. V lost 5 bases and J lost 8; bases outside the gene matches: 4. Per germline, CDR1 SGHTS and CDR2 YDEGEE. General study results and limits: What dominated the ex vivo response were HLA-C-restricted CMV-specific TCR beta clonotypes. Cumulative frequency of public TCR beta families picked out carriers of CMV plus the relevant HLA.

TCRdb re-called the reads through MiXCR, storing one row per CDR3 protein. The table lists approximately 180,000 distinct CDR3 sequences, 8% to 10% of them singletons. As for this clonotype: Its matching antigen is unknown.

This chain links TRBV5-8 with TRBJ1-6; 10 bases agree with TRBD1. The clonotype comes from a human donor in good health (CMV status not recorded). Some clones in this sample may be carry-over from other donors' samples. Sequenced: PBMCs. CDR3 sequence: CASRGQGHDSPLHF. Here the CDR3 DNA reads TGTGCCAGCAGGGGACAGGGGCACGATTCACCCCTCCACTTT.